This section outlines one TCR beta chain sequence together with its context. This specimen comes from a study of CD8 T cells in Susac syndrome. This CDR3 has 15 residues. Trimming cost V 5 bases and J 0 bases, with 11 bases left between them. Germline-derived CDR1 and CDR2 are MNHEY and SVGAGI. Age- and sex-matched healthy donors served as the control group. Bulk CD8+ and CD4+ cells came from magnetic negative isolation; CD8+ TEMRA by FACS. 0.5 to 1 ug RNA was reverse transcribed with random hexamers. Amplification of TCR beta CDR3 was carried out by immunoSEQ multiplex PCR, which covered 54 Vbeta and 13 Jbeta segments. MiXCR, applied by TCRdb to the immunoSEQ multiplex PCR reads, yields one record per CDR3 protein. In the table there are some 180,000 distinct CDR3 sequences, about 95% of which are singletons.

This chain uses TRBV6-5 with TRBJ2-4; the D is unclear. The sequenced sample consisted of CD4+ T cells from PBMCs. The receptor's source is a human donor in good health. The CDR3 here is CASSGGRLAKNIQYF. CDR3 nucleotide sequence: TGTGCCAGCAGTGGTGGCAGACTAGCCAAAAACATTCAGTACTTC.